A single sample is the source of the 4 T cell receptor beta chains below, sequenced in a study of identical twins (dated by TCRdb to 2016 to 2017). Library construction relied on 5' RACE. TCRdb names Illumina HiSeq 2000 as the instrument used. In-frame beta chains were kept once TCRdb had trimmed the public reads at Q25 with fastp and called clones with MiXCR. When rows share a CDR3 protein, they turn into one entry using the most common DNA and genes. The sample yields about 530,000 distinct CDR3 sequences; about a fifth were counted once. Clones ranked in the top ten supply 0.45% to 0.5% of the sample. These same records also appear under a second study, on yellow fever vaccine responses in identical twins.

The specimen was CD4+ T cells sorted from blood. The receptor set was obtained from a woman between 18 and 29 years old in good health.

There are a few counts of this clonotype. V usage is TRBV29-1 and J usage is TRBJ2-5, with a possible D match to TRBD1 (5 bases). The CDR3 extends over 13 amino acids. Trimming took off 6 bases at V and 4 bases at J, with 15 bases between the two ends. Germline CDR1 and CDR2: SQVTM and ANQGSEA. CDR3 coding DNA: TGCAGCGTCGTGACAGACAAATTAGAGACCCAGTACTTC. It encodes CSVVTDKLETQYF.

This clonotype was counted a few times. The rearrangement joins TRBV28 to TRBJ2-7; 7 bases fit TRBD1. V shed 5 bases and J 3 bases; nucleotides not matched to a gene: 10. This CDR3 has 15 residues. The germline V gene has CDR1 MDHEN and CDR2 SYDVKM. The CDR3 bases are TGTGCCAGCAGTCCGACGGACAGGTTTGGCTACGAGCAGTACGTC. Protein: CASSPTDRFGYEQYV.

The chain combines TRBV20-1 with TRBJ2-1; TRBD2 agrees at 7 bases. Per germline, CDR1 DFQATT and CDR2 SNEGSKA (reference sequence). The CDR3 has 16 residues. J lost 7 bases, V lost 2 bases, and 14 bases had no gene match. The CDR3 spells CSARYTWDYLGNEQFF. The DNA for the CDR3 is TGCAGTGCTAGATACACCTGGGACTACCTAGGGAATGAGCAGTTCTTC.

This clonotype appeared a few times. The chain employs TRBV12-3 or TRBV12-4 and TRBJ2-3, with D possibly being TRBD1 (5 bases). The CDR3 runs 15 residues. V lost 6 bases, J lost 3 bases, and 16 bases lay in between. The CDR3 nucleotides are TGTGCCAGCAGAAAGACAGCGAGCAGGACAGATACGCAGTATTTT. It encodes CASRKTASRTDTQYF.